What follows describes a single T cell receptor beta chain. Germline V gene sequence: CDR1 LGHDT, CDR2 YNNKEL (reference sequence). The CDR3 contains 15 residues. The V gene end was trimmed by 4 bases and the J gene end by 8 bases; junction bases not matched to a gene: 12. Authors' analysis steps: Cell counts per sample came from amplifying reference gene primers. Libraries were prepared by immunoSEQ multiplex PCR; TCRdb keeps only in-frame clonotypes and omits some of them. Clone size and V and J calls were adopted from that table, with D and trimming inferred from the DNA. The sample consists of some 170,000 clones, over 80% of them appearing once. The data stem from a study of blood T cell repertoires in COVID-19. Study information: Both acute and convalescent COVID-19 samples were obtained from the United States, Italy and Spain. T cells, B-cell-depleted T cells, or PBMCs supplied cDNA or gDNA.

Seattle's cohort entered during active infection and was followed longitudinally. The clonotype comes from a middle-aged woman with COVID-19, enrolled during active disease. The chain joins TRBV3-1 (or the pseudogene TRBV3-2) to TRBJ1-2, with 8 nucleotides matching TRBD1. Sequenced: peripheral blood. CDR3 nucleotide sequence: TGTGCCAGCAGCCTCTCGTCCGGGACAGGTAGGGGCTACACCTTC. Translation: CASSLSSGTGRGYTF.